The 24 T cell receptor beta chains below were found in one sample sequenced in a study of T cells in tuberculosis. Repertoires were generated with immunoSEQ multiplex PCR, while TCRdb's copy carries only in-frame clones and drops some. This repertoire shows tens of thousands of clones, just under 95% found once; its top ten account for 7% to 8%. The sample taken for sequencing was PBMCs. The receptors come from a donor aged 10-29 years with latent tuberculosis or without tuberculosis infection. Some clones in this sample may be carry-over from other donors' samples.

This clone was observed a single time. The chain uses TRBV5-8 and TRBJ1-2; D is perhaps TRBD1 (6 bases). V was clipped by 0 bases and J by 9 bases, with 12 bases between them. The CDR3 spans 13 residues. The V gene's germline CDR1 is SGHTS and CDR2 YDEGEE. DNA of the CDR3: TGTGCCAGCAGCTTGGAATCACAGGGAAGCTACACCTTC. This codes for CASSLESQGSYTF.

The V and J genes are TRBV19 and TRBJ1-1; D perhaps matches TRBD1 (5 bases). Trimming cost V 6 bases and J 5 bases, with 13 bases left between them. CDR1 and CDR2 (germline): LNHDA, SQIVND (reference sequence). CDR3 length: 13 residues. CDR3 coding DNA: TGTGCCAGTAGGCTACAGGTAATGACTGAAGCTTTCTTT. Its protein is CASRLQVMTEAFF.

The gene calls are TRBV7-9 and TRBJ2-7; 12 nucleotides line up with TRBD1. The CDR3 is 14 amino acids. J gave up 5 bases and V 4 bases, and 3 bases lay outside the gene matches. Germline assignment: CDR1 SEHNR and CDR2 FQNEAQ (reference sequence). For the CDR3, the DNA is TGTGCCAGCAGCTACGGGACAGGGGGCAACGAGCAGTACTTC. Amino acid sequence: CASSYGTGGNEQYF.

V gene TRBV19 combines with J gene TRBJ1-2; TRBD1 is a possible D gene (5 bases). Trimming removed 6 bases at V and 5 bases at J, with 10 bases between. The CDR3 is 12 residues long. The V gene's germline CDR1 is LNHDA and CDR2 SQIVND (reference sequence). The CDR3 coding sequence is TGTGCCAGTAGCCCGAGACAGTATGGCTACACCTTC. Its translation: CASSPRQYGYTF.

This clone has just one count. The chain uses TRBV5-1 and TRBJ1-1; 7 bases agree with TRBD1. After removal of 5 bases from V and 6 bases from J, the junction contained 16 bases not matched to a gene. The CDR3 length is 16 residues. The germline gives CDR1 SGHRS, CDR2 YFSETQ. This chain's CDR3 is CASRETGSLILPEAFF. The CDR3 bases are TGCGCCAGCAGGGAGACAGGGTCCCTAATCCTCCCTGAAGCTTTCTTT.

V gene TRBV6-4 combines with J gene TRBJ2-7, with 8 bases aligning to TRBD1. The CDR3 is 14 amino acids. Germline loops: CDR1 MRHNA, CDR2 SNTAGT. Trimming removed 6 bases from V and 7 bases from J; junction bases left unmatched: 11. The CDR3 sequence is CASRVNRGAGEQYF. The CDR3 nucleotides are TGTGCCAGCAGAGTCAACAGGGGGGCGGGAGAGCAGTACTTC.

This clone has just one count. The V and J genes are TRBV10-3 and TRBJ1-2, with D unresolved. CDR3 length: 13 residues. The ends were cut back, 11 bases at V and 8 bases at J, with 21 bases in the middle. The germline V gene encodes CDR1 ENHRY and CDR2 SYGVKD. DNA for the CDR3: TGTGCCTCCCACACGGAGGGTTTTTACGGCTACACCTTC. Its translation: CASHTEGFYGYTF.

This chain connects TRBV5-5 to TRBJ2-1; 13 bases are a match to TRBD2. Trimming cost V 4 bases and J 8 bases; bases outside gene matches: 6. This CDR3 contains 15 residues. CDR1 SGHKS and CDR2 YYEKEE come from the germline V gene (reference sequence). The CDR3 loop is CASSEGLAGKHEQFF. The CDR3 bases are TGTGCCAGCAGCGAGGGACTAGCGGGAAAACATGAGCAGTTCTTC.

This sequence joins TRBV7-7 and TRBJ2-3; 7 bases fit TRBD2. Germline-derived CDR1 and CDR2 are SSHAT and FNYEAQ (reference sequence). The CDR3 loop spans 15 amino acids. J was trimmed by 3 bases and V by 1 base; bases with no gene match: 4. In DNA, the CDR3 is TGTGCCAGCAGCTTAGACGGGGGGTCTACAGATACGCAGTATTTT. It yields the protein CASSLDGGSTDTQYF. The complete variable domain, with remaining parts taken from reference TRBV7-7 and TRBJ2-3, reads GAGVSQSPRYKVTKRGQDVTLRCDPISSHATLYWYQQALGQGPEFLTYFNYEAQPDKSGLPSDRFSAERPEGSISTLTIQRTEQRDSAMYRCASSLDGGSTDTQYFGPGTRLTVL.

This chain joins TRBV29-1 and TRBJ1-4, with 9 bases aligning to TRBD1. The V segment lost 5 bases and the J segment 7 bases; nucleotides outside the gene matches: 5. The germline CDR1 and CDR2 sequences are SQVTM and ANQGSEA. The CDR3 sequence is 13 residues long. The CDR3 region is CSVWTGESEKLFF. In DNA form, the CDR3 reads TGCAGCGTTTGGACAGGGGAAAGTGAAAAACTGTTTTTT.

The chain carries TRBV5-1 and TRBJ1-1; TRBD1 matches at 9 bases. Germline V gene data show CDR1 as SGHRS and CDR2 as YFSETQ. V dropped 0 bases and J dropped 4; count of bases not matched to a gene: 1. This CDR3 comprises 14 residues. The CDR3 region is CASSLEQGATEAFF. The CDR3, as DNA: TGCGCCAGCAGCTTGGAACAGGGGGCCACTGAAGCTTTCTTT.

The chain combines TRBV2 with TRBJ1-2; D is unresolved. CDR3 length equals 14 residues. CDR1 is SNHLY and CDR2 is FYNNEI in the germline V gene. Trimming shortened V by 8 bases and J by 2 bases, and 15 bases separated the two germline ends. The CDR3 protein is CASGSRVNNYGYTF. In DNA form, the CDR3 reads TGTGCCAGCGGTTCGAGGGTAAACAACTATGGCTACACCTTC.

CDR3 nucleotides: TGCGCCAGCAGCTTGGTCGGTGTGTCATCCACCTACAATGAGCAGTTCTTC. This encodes CASSLVGVSSTYNEQFF. The chain employs TRBV5-1 and TRBJ2-1; D gene ambiguous. The V and J ends lost 0 bases and 2 bases respectively, with 15 bases between them. The CDR3 sequence is 17 residues long. CDR1 is SGHRS and CDR2 is YFSETQ in the germline V gene.

The chain links TRBV6-5 to TRBJ1-2; TRBD1 matches 10 bases. Germline CDR1 and CDR2: MNHEY and SVGAGI. Trimming removed 5 bases from V and 8 bases from J; junction bases left unmatched: 5. This CDR3 is built from 13 residues. The CDR3 nucleotides are TGTGCCAGCAGTGTCGACAGGGGGCAAGGCTACACCTTC. Amino acid sequence: CASSVDRGQGYTF.

The J gene is TRBJ2-5, the V gene TRBV2, with 15 bases lining up with TRBD2. In germline, CDR1 is SNHLY, CDR2 FYNNEI. Trimming at V came to 6 bases and at J to 5 bases, leaving 7 bases not matched to a gene. The CDR3 extends over 16 amino acids. The CDR3: CASRGTSGGRVETQYF. CDR3 DNA sequence: TGTGCCAGCAGGGGGACTAGCGGGGGGCGTGTGGAGACCCAGTACTTC. The full variable domain, with the rest looked up from reference TRBV2 and TRBJ2-5, is EPEVTQTPSHQVTQMGQEVILRCVPISNHLYFYWYRQILGQKVEFLVSFYNNEISEKSEIFDDQFSVERPDGSNFTLKIRSTKLEDSAMYFCASRGTSGGRVETQYFGPGTRLLVL.

The chain recombines TRBV7-2 with TRBJ1-1; 8 nucleotides line up with TRBD1. This CDR3 has 15 residues. The V and J ends lost 5 bases and 3 bases, in that order; junction bases with no gene match: 8. Germline V gene data show CDR1 as SGHTA and CDR2 as FQGNSA. CDR3 in amino acids: CASSPRTGRYTEAFF. CDR3 nucleotides: TGTGCCAGCAGCCCCAGGACAGGGAGGTACACTGAAGCTTTCTTT. Together with reference TRBV7-2 and TRBJ1-1, the CDR3 gives the full variable domain: GAGVSQSPSNKVTEKGKDVELRCDPISGHTALYWYRQSLGQGLEFLIYFQGNSAPDKSGLPSDRFSAERTGGSVSTLTIQRTQQEDSAVYLCASSPRTGRYTEAFFGQGTRLTVV.

The chain uses TRBV10-3 and TRBJ2-5; 8 bases agree with TRBD2. The CDR3 spans 15 residues. Germline values: CDR1 ENHRY, CDR2 SYGVKD. The junction had 6 bases not matched to a gene; V was cut back by 1 base and J by 5 bases. CDR3: CAISEWSGSTETQYF. CDR3 in DNA: TGTGCCATCAGTGAGTGGAGCGGGAGTACCGAGACCCAGTACTTC.

The chain employs TRBV15 and TRBJ2-1; no clear D. The germline V and J ends were trimmed by 0 bases and 8 bases, with 8 bases remaining between them. This CDR3 spans 13 amino acids. The germline V gene encodes CDR1 LNHNV and CDR2 YYDKDF (reference sequence). CDR3 sequence reads: CATSRDNSDEQFF. The CDR3 bases are TGTGCCACCAGCAGAGATAATTCGGATGAGCAGTTCTTC.

The chain has TRBV28 and TRBJ1-1; 7 nucleotides line up with TRBD1. CDR1 is MDHEN and CDR2 is SYDVKM in the germline V gene. J lost 6 bases, V lost 1 base, and 5 bases had no gene match. The CDR3 contains 14 residues. The CDR3 here is CASSLSGGGSEAFF. CDR3 bases: TGTGCCAGCAGTTTATCAGGGGGAGGATCTGAAGCTTTCTTT. Based on the CDR3 plus reference TRBV28 and TRBJ1-1, the full variable domain is DVKVTQSSRYLVKRTGEKVFLECVQDMDHENMFWYRQDPGLGLRLIYFSYDVKMKEKGDIPEGYSVSREKKERFSLILESASTNQTSMYLCASSLSGGGSEAFFGQGTRLTVV.

The chain combines TRBV10-3 with TRBJ2-2; TRBD1 is a possible D gene (5 bases). With 2 bases removed from V and 7 bases from J, the gap between germline ends came to 14 bases. CDR1 ENHRY and CDR2 SYGVKD come from the germline V gene. The CDR3 covers 15 residues. In nucleotides, the CDR3 is TGTGCCATCAGTGAGGGCAGGGTTAGTGACGGGGAGCTGTTTTTT. The encoded protein is CAISEGRVSDGELFF.

The chain carries TRBV30 and TRBJ2-3; 15 bases map to TRBD2. CDR3 length: 20 amino acids. With 0 bases clipped from V and 0 bases from J, the junction kept 10 bases outside the gene matches. Germline CDR1 reads GTSNPN; CDR2 reads SVGIG (reference sequence). The CDR3 DNA reads as TGTGCCTGGAGTGTCGGTCGGACTAGCGGGAGGGGAGCTAGCACAGATACGCAGTATTTT. Protein product: CAWSVGRTSGRGASTDTQYF. Full variable domain (outside the CDR3, taken from reference TRBV30 and TRBJ2-3): SQTIHQWPATLVQPVGSPLSLECTVEGTSNPNLYWYRQAAGRGLQLLFYSVGIGQISSEVPQNLSASRPQDRQFILSSKKLLLSDSGFYLCAWSVGRTSGRGASTDTQYFGPGTRLTVL.

The V gene is TRBV5-8, the J gene TRBJ2-3; 7 positions agree with TRBD2. The J segment lost 1 base and the V segment lost 1 base, leaving 3 bases of the junction unmatched. There are 15 residues in the CDR3. Germline V gene lookup returns CDR1 SGHTS and CDR2 YDEGEE. The CDR3 protein is CASSLRLAGTDTQYF. The CDR3 DNA follows: TGTGCCAGCAGCTTGCGGCTAGCGGGCACAGATACGCAGTATTTT.

The chain has TRBV10-3 and TRBJ2-1, with unresolved D. The CDR3 is made up of 14 amino acids. In germline, CDR1 is ENHRY, CDR2 SYGVKD. V lost 2 bases and J lost 0, with 5 bases in between. In DNA, the CDR3 is TGTGCCATCAGTGAGGGCGGCTCCTACAATGAGCAGTTCTTC. It codes for CAISEGGSYNEQFF.

This clone appeared once. J is TRBJ2-1 and V is TRBV5-4; D may be TRBD2 (5 bases). CDR1 is SGHNT and CDR2 is YYREEE in the germline V gene (reference sequence). The CDR3 extends over 13 amino acids. Trimming removed 4 bases at V and 4 bases at J, with 9 bases between. CDR3 DNA: TGTGCCAGCAGCGGACGGGGTTACAATGAGCAGTTCTTC. This codes for CASSGRGYNEQFF.